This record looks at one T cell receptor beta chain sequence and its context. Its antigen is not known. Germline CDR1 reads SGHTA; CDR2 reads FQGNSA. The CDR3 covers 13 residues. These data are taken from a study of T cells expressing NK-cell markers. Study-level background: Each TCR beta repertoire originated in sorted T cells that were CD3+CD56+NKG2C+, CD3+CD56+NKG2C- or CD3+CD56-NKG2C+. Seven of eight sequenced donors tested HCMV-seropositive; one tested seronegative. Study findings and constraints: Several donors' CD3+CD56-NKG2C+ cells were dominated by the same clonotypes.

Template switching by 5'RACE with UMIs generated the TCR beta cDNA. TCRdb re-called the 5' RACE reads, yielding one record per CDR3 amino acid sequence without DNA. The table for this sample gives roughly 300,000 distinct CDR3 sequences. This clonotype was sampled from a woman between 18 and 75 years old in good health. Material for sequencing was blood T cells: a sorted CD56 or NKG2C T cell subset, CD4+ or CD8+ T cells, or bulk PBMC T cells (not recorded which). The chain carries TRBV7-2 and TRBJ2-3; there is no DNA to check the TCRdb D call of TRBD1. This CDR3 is CASSLGQGITQYF.